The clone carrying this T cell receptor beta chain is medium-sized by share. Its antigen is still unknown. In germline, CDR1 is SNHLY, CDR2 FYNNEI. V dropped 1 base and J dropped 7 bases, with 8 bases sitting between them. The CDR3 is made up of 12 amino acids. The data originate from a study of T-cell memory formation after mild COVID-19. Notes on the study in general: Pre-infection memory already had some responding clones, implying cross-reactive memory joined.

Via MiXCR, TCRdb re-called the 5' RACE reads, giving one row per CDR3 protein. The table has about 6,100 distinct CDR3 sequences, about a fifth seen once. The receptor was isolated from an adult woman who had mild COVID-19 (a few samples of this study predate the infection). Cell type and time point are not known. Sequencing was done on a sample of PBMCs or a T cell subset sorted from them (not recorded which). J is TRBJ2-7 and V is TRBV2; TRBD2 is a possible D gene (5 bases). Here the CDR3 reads CASSEEPGEQYF. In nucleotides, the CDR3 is TGTGCCAGCAGTGAAGAGCCGGGGGAGCAGTACTTC. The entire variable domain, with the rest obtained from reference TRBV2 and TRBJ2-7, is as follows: EPEVTQTPSHQVTQMGQEVILRCVPISNHLYFYWYRQILGQKVEFLVSFYNNEISEKSEIFDDQFSVERPDGSNFTLKIRSTKLEDSAMYFCASSEEPGEQYFGPGTRLTVT.